Shown below are 12 T cell receptor beta chains from a single sample sequenced in a study of human versus mouse CDR3 diversity and MHC coevolution. Clones were read by immunoSEQ multiplex PCR, and TCRdb kept only the in-frame ones, dropping some. The table records fewer than 80,000 clones, just under 95% of them present only once. The sample was naive CD4+ T cells from blood. As for subset: CD45RO-negative CD62L-positive naive CD4 T cells. The receptors were gathered from a person aged 30-70 years in good health.

The V and J genes are TRBV19 and TRBJ2-5; D is possibly TRBD2 (6 bases). The germline V gene encodes CDR1 LNHDA and CDR2 SQIVND (reference sequence). This CDR3 is 13 amino acids long. V gave up 7 bases and J gave up 4 bases, with 13 bases separating them. CDR3 DNA: TGTGCCAGTAACCGGGAGCTGGGAGAGACCCAGTACTTC. This sequence encodes CASNRELGETQYF.

The chain recombines TRBV10-3 with TRBJ1-1, with 7 bases fitting TRBD1. Trimming removed 4 bases from V and 0 bases from J; junction bases left unmatched: 2. Germline loops: CDR1 ENHRY, CDR2 SYGVKD. The CDR3 has 14 amino acids. The CDR3 region has the DNA TGTGCCATCAGTGGACAGGGAATGAACACTGAAGCTTTCTTT. Amino acid sequence: CAISGQGMNTEAFF.

V and J are TRBV28 and TRBJ1-2; 7 nucleotides align to TRBD1. The germline V gene has CDR1 MDHEN and CDR2 SYDVKM. V lost 6 bases, J lost 8 bases, and 15 bases stayed unmatched. This CDR3 has 15 amino acids. CDR3 sequence: CASRPLRTGPGGYTF. CDR3 sequence (DNA): TGTGCCAGCAGGCCTCTCCGGACAGGTCCAGGGGGCTACACCTTC.

This chain links TRBV19 with TRBJ2-5; 8 bases map to TRBD2. V shed 5 bases, J shed 1 base, and the junction held 6 bases outside the gene matches. The CDR3 extends over 15 amino acids. Germline V gives CDR1 LNHDA, CDR2 SQIVND (reference sequence). The CDR3, as DNA: TGTGCCAGTAGTCCCAGCGGGGGCTTCCAAGAGACCCAGTACTTC. This gives the protein CASSPSGGFQETQYF. The full variable domain, its missing parts supplied by reference TRBV19 and TRBJ2-5, is DGGITQSPKYLFRKEGQNVTLSCEQNLNHDAMYWYRQDPGQGLRLIYYSQIVNDFQKGDIAEGYSVSREKKESFPLTVTSAQKNPTAFYLCASSPSGGFQETQYFGPGTRLLVL.

The V gene is TRBV5-1, the J gene TRBJ2-5, with 8 positions matching TRBD2. The J call is doubtful: the DNA matches TRBJ2-7 better. Germline loops: CDR1 SGHRS, CDR2 YFSETQ. This CDR3 has 14 amino acids. Here the CDR3 reads CASSRTSLSYEQYF. CDR3 DNA: TGCGCCAGCAGCCGGACTAGCCTATCCTACGAGCAGTACTTC.

The chain is built from TRBV30 and TRBJ2-7; tentatively, D is TRBD1 (5 bases). This CDR3 has 13 amino acids. The V end lost 3 bases, the J end lost 2 bases, and 11 bases lay between the germline ends. Germline CDR1 reads GTSNPN; CDR2 reads SVGIG (reference sequence). CDR3 region: CAWSPGIAYEQYF. In nucleotides, the CDR3 is TGTGCCTGGAGCCCAGGGATTGCCTACGAGCAGTACTTC. Combining the CDR3 with reference TRBV30 and TRBJ2-7 gives the whole variable domain SQTIHQWPATLVQPVGSPLSLECTVEGTSNPNLYWYRQAAGRGLQLLFYSVGIGQISSEVPQNLSASRPQDRQFILSSKKLLLSDSGFYLCAWSPGIAYEQYFGPGTRLTVT.

The chain is built from TRBV30 and TRBJ1-1; D possibly corresponds to TRBD1 (5 bases). V lost 4 bases and J lost 12, with 15 bases in between. Germline CDR1 and CDR2: GTSNPN and SVGIG (reference sequence). This CDR3 has 11 amino acids. The CDR3 region is CAWNVGRATFF. DNA of the CDR3: TGTGCCTGGAACGTGGGCAGGGCGACTTTCTTT. The entire variable domain, with the rest obtained from reference TRBV30 and TRBJ1-1, is as follows: SQTIHQWPATLVQPVGSPLSLECTVEGTSNPNLYWYRQAAGRGLQLLFYSVGIGQISSEVPQNLSASRPQDRQFILSSKKLLLSDSGFYLCAWNVGRATFFGQGTRLTVV.

The chain employs TRBV13 and TRBJ2-1; no clear D gene. Deletions cut 4 bases from V and 12 bases from J, with 10 bases between. Germline assignment: CDR1 PRHDT and CDR2 FYEKMQ (reference sequence). This CDR3 is built from 11 residues. The CDR3 bases are TGTGCCAGCAGCTCAGAAATTGGGCAGTTCTTC. The encoded protein is CASSSEIGQFF.

The chain recombines TRBV18 with TRBJ2-5; D possibly corresponds to TRBD1 (5 bases). The ends were cut back, 0 bases at V and 1 base at J, with 9 bases in the middle. CDR1 and CDR2 (germline): KGHSH, LQKENI. This CDR3 has 15 residues. For the CDR3, the DNA is TGTGCCAGCTCACCACCGGGGCGGACCCAAGAGACCCAGTACTTC. Translated, it gives CASSPPGRTQETQYF. Full variable domain (rest looked up from reference TRBV18 and TRBJ2-5): NAGVMQNPRHLVRRRGQEARLRCSPMKGHSHVYWYRQLPEEGLKFMVYLQKENIIDESGMPKERFSAEFPKEGPSILRIQQVVRGDSAAYFCASSPPGRTQETQYFGPGTRLLVL.

The rearrangement links TRBV6-1 to TRBJ2-7; a possible D gene is TRBD1 (6 bases). The CDR3 is 11 amino acids. Trimming cost V 6 bases and J 3 bases, with 6 bases left between them. The germline V gene encodes CDR1 MNHNS and CDR2 SASEGT. CDR3 loop: CASRDSYEQYF. CDR3 bases: TGTGCCAGCAGGGACAGCTACGAGCAGTACTTC.

The chain employs TRBV7-3 and TRBJ2-5, with D perhaps TRBD2 (7 bases). V shed 2 bases and J shed 4 bases, with 14 bases lying between them. CDR1 is SGHTA, CDR2 FQGTGA, per germline. The CDR3 covers 15 residues. Here the CDR3 reads CASSLDAGAAETQYF. Here the CDR3 DNA reads TGTGCCAGCAGCTTAGACGCGGGGGCAGCAGAGACCCAGTACTTC.

J is TRBJ1-6 and V is TRBV6-1; no reliable D call. There are 13 residues in the CDR3. The V gene lost 1 base and the J gene lost 8 bases, with 6 bases spanning the gap. Germline lookup yields CDR1 MNHNS and CDR2 SASEGT. The CDR3 spells CASSEGRDSPLHF. In DNA, the CDR3 is TGTGCCAGCAGTGAAGGGCGGGATTCACCCCTCCACTTT.